Detailed here is one T cell receptor beta chain. What it recognizes is unknown. Every bit of the isolated RNA underwent reverse transcription, so sequencing read expressed TCRB transcripts. Some clones are missing from TCRdb's copy, which holds only in-frame ones; the method was immunoSEQ multiplex PCR. Counted here are around 150,000 clones, about 7.3% occurring once; the ten biggest clones make up 0.65%. The ends were cut back, 2 bases at V and 3 bases at J, with 13 bases in the middle. The CDR3 loop spans 15 amino acids. CDR1 and CDR2 from the germline V gene are SGHAT and FQDESV (reference sequence). The sample originates from a study of beta chain features in type 1 diabetes. Study details: Healthy donors and patients showed comparable age, gender and cell yields. Study conclusions and caveats: Shorter TCRB CDR3s, moderately but significantly so, marked every one of the four CD4+ subsets in Type 1 diabetes patients.

The sequenced sample consisted of central memory CD4+ T cells from blood. The rearrangement joins TRBV11-1 to TRBJ1-2; D unclear. The sequence derives from a young man in good health. The CDR3 bases are TGTGCCAGCAGCTTAAGGCCAGAGACTGACTATGGCTACACCTTC. Its translation is CASSLRPETDYGYTF.